A selection of T cell receptor beta chains follows, all from one sample in a study of OX40 agonist ivuxolimab in advanced cancers. TCRdb keeps only in-frame clones here, not all; method: immunoSEQ multiplex PCR. This sample has about 100,000 clones, with roughly nine tenths found just once. Here the sequenced sample was CD4+ or CD8+ T cells sorted from blood, taken in a trial of the OX40 agonist ivuxolimab. Source of these receptors: an adult with an advanced solid tumor such as melanoma, head and neck, liver or kidney cancer. CDR3s include the opening cysteine and the closing phenylalanine or tryptophan. D genes are given only for firm matches. Only some rows state a clone size, as once, few, many or a class for expanded clones.

v_gene	j_gene	abundance	d_gene	CDR3aa	CDR3nt
TRBV30	TRBJ2-7	-	-	CAWSSGGGYEQYF	TGTGCCTGGAGTTCAGGGGGGGGATACGAGCAGTACTTC
TRBV5-1	TRBJ2-3	-	TRBD1	CASSAGQGEQYF	TGCGCCAGCAGCGCGGGACAGGGGGAGCAGTATTTT
TRBV5-8	TRBJ1-3	-	-	CASRRTASSGNTIYF	TGTGCCAGCAGACGAACAGCTAGCTCTGGAAACACCATATATTTT
TRBV5-6	TRBJ2-7	-	-	CASSSPRGSSYEQYF	TGTGCCAGCAGCTCCCCCAGGGGTTCTTCCTACGAGCAGTACTTC
TRBV7-2	TRBJ2-7	-	TRBD2	CASSPGWVVAGAHEQYF	TGTGCCAGCAGCCCAGGCTGGGTAGTAGCGGGAGCCCACGAGCAGTACTTC
TRBV19	TRBJ1-2	few	-	CASSTGGSNYGYTF	TGTGCCAGTAGTACCGGCGGCAGTAACTATGGCTACACCTTC
TRBV18	TRBJ2-7	once	-	CASSLGGRYEQYF	TGTGCCAGCTCGCTAGGAGGGCGCTACGAGCAGTACTTC
TRBV6-6	TRBJ1-4	-	-	CASSYGQLGLIF	TGTGCCAGCAGCTATGGGCAACTCGGGCTAATCTTT
TRBV27	TRBJ1-1	once	-	CASSLSMGVNTEAFF	TGTGCCAGCAGTTTATCGATGGGCGTGAACACTGAAGCTTTCTTT
TRBV30	TRBJ2-1	-	-	CAWSVRTGQGDEQFF	TGTGCCTGGAGTGTACGAACCGGGCAAGGAGATGAGCAGTTCTTC
TRBV7-2	TRBJ2-3	-	TRBD1	CASSRGTGVTDTQYF	TGTGCCAGCAGCAGGGGGACAGGGGTTACAGATACGCAGTATTTT
TRBV2	TRBJ2-7	-	TRBD2	CASRDSGRGYEQYF	TGTGCCAGCAGGGATAGCGGGAGGGGTTACGAGCAGTACTTC
TRBV2	TRBJ2-7	-	TRBD2	CASREGTSGSSYEQYF	TGTGCCAGCAGAGAAGGGACTAGCGGCAGCTCCTACGAGCAGTACTTC
TRBV28	TRBJ2-7	-	-	CASGRGRYEQYF	TGTGCCAGCGGCAGGGGTCGGTACGAGCAGTACTTC
TRBV5-1	TRBJ1-1	-	-	CASSLTSAGTAFEAFF	TGCGCCAGCAGCTTGACCTCCGCCGGGACGGCTTTCGAAGCTTTCTTT
TRBV7-9	TRBJ2-7	-	-	CASSLAQGHEQYF	TGTGCCAGCAGCTTAGCACAGGGCCACGAGCAGTACTTC
TRBV4-2	TRBJ2-1	-	TRBD2	CASSPSGGRGYNEQFF	TGTGCCAGCAGCCCGTCTGGCGGGAGAGGGTACAATGAGCAGTTCTTC
TRBV2	TRBJ2-7	-	-	CASSFRRNYEQYF	TGTGCCAGCAGTTTTAGACGGAACTACGAGCAGTACTTC
TRBV9	TRBJ2-2	-	-	CASSVDIAMGTGELFF	TGTGCCAGCAGCGTAGATATAGCGATGGGCACCGGGGAGCTGTTTTTT
TRBV9	TRBJ2-2	-	-	CASSVDRGMIGTGELFF	TGTGCCAGCAGCGTAGATCGGGGGATGATAGGGACCGGGGAGCTGTTTTTT
TRBV6-5	TRBJ1-1	-	-	CASMSAGTEAFF	TGTGCCAGCATGTCGGCGGGCACTGAAGCTTTCTTT
TRBV18	TRBJ2-4	-	TRBD1	CASSQQRTGTAKNIQYF	TGTGCCAGCTCACAACAACGGACAGGGACAGCCAAAAACATTCAGTACTTC
TRBV29-1	TRBJ2-1	-	TRBD2	CSHQPGGWSGEQFF	TGCAGCCACCAACCGGGAGGTTGGTCGGGTGAGCAGTTCTTC
TRBV5-1	TRBJ2-3	-	-	CASSSNRENTQYF	TGCGCCAGCAGCTCCAACAGGGAAAATACGCAGTATTTT
TRBV5-6	TRBJ2-3	-	-	CASSLYRATDTQYF	TGTGCCAGCAGCTTGTACAGGGCCACAGATACGCAGTATTTT
TRBV7-2	TRBJ1-2	-	-	CASSLVGAGRDGGYTF	TGTGCCAGCAGCTTAGTGGGGGCGGGACGGGATGGAGGCTACACCTTC
TRBV28	TRBJ2-4	-	-	CASTPGGAGNIQYF	TGTGCCAGCACCCCTGGGGGGGCGGGAAACATTCAGTACTTC
TRBV19	TRBJ1-1	-	-	CASSIWGRLAFF	TGTGCCAGTAGTATCTGGGGCAGGTTGGCTTTCTTT
TRBV6-5	TRBJ2-7	-	TRBD2	CASRTSGSYEQYF	TGTGCCAGCAGGACTAGCGGGAGCTACGAGCAGTACTTC
TRBV6-1	TRBJ1-1	-	-	CASSEAEGTEAFF	TGTGCCAGCAGTGAAGCTGAGGGGACTGAAGCTTTCTTT
TRBV2	TRBJ2-3	-	-	CASTGEEKTQYF	TGTGCCAGCACGGGTGAGGAGAAGACGCAGTATTTT
TRBV4-2	TRBJ2-7	few	TRBD2	CASSQGLALSYEQYF	TGTGCCAGCAGCCAAGGACTAGCGCTTTCCTACGAGCAGTACTTC